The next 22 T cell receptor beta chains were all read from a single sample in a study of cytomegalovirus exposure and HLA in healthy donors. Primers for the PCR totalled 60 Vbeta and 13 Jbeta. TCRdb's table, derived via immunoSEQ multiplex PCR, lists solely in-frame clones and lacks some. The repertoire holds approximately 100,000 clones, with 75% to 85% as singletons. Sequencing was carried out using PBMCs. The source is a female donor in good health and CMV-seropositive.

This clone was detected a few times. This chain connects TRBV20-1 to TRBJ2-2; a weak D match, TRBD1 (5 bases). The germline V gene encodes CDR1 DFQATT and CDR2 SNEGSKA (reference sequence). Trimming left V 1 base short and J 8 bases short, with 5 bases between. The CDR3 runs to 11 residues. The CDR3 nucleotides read TGCAGTGCTAGAGGGACAGGGGAGCTGTTTTTT. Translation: CSARGTGELFF.

Here the CDR3 reads CASSPPGRQNTEAFF. Written as DNA, the CDR3 is TGTGCCAGCTCACCTCCCGGGAGGCAAAACACTGAAGCTTTCTTT. This chain joins TRBV18 and TRBJ1-1; no clear D. V gave up 3 bases and J gave up 2 bases, with 13 bases separating them. The CDR3 has 15 residues. Germline V gene data show CDR1 as KGHSH and CDR2 as LQKENI.

CDR3 amino acids: CASGAPRGQPQHF. The CDR3 nucleotides read TGTGCTAGTGGTGCCCCTCGGGGTCAGCCCCAGCATTTT. This sequence joins TRBV12-5 and TRBJ1-5; D is undetermined. Germline V gives CDR1 LGHNT, CDR2 FRNRAP. The CDR3 is 13 residues long. The ends were cut back, 5 bases at V and 6 bases at J, with 11 bases in the middle. The full variable domain, in which reference TRBV12-5 and TRBJ1-5 provide the parts outside the CDR3, is DARVTQTPRHKVTEMGQEVTMRCQPILGHNTVFWYRQTMMQGLELLAYFRNRAPLDDSGMPKDRFSAEMPDATLATLKIQPSEPRDSAVYFCASGAPRGQPQHFGDGTRLSIL.

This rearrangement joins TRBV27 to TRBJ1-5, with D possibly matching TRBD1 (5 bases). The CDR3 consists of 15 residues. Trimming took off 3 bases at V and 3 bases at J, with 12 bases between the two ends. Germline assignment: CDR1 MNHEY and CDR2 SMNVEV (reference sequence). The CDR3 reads CASSFLGASNQPQHF. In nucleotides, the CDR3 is TGTGCCAGCAGTTTTTTAGGGGCCTCCAATCAGCCCCAGCATTTT.

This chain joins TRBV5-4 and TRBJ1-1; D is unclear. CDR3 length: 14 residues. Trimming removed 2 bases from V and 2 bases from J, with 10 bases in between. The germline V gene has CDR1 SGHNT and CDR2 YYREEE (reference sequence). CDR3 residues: CASSFEMFNTEAFF. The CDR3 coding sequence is TGTGCCAGCAGCTTCGAGATGTTCAACACTGAAGCTTTCTTT.

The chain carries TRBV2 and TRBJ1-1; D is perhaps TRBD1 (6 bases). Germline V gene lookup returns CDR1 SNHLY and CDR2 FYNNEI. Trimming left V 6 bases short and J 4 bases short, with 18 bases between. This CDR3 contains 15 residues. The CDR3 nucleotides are TGTGCCAGCAGGGGGACATGGGGGTTGTCCACTGAAGCTTTCTTT. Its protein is CASRGTWGLSTEAFF.

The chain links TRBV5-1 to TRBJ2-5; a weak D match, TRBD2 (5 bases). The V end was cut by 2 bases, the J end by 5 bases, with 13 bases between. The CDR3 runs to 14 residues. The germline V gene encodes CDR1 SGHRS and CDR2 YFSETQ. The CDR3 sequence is CASSLQAEAETQYF. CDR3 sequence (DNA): TGCGCCAGCAGCTTACAAGCGGAGGCGGAGACCCAGTACTTC.

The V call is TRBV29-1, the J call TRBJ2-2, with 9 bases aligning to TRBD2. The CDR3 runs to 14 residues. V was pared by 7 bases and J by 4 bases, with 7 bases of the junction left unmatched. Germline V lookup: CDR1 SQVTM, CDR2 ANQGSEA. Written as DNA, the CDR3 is TGCAGCGCCGGAGTTAGCGGGGGCACCGGGGAGCTGTTTTTT. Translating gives CSAGVSGGTGELFF.

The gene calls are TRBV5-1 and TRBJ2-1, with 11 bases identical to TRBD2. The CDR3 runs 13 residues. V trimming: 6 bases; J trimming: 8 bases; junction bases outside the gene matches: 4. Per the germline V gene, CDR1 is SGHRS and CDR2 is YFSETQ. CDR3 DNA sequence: TGCGCCAGCACTAGCGGGAGGACCGATGAGCAGTTCTTC. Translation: CASTSGRTDEQFF.

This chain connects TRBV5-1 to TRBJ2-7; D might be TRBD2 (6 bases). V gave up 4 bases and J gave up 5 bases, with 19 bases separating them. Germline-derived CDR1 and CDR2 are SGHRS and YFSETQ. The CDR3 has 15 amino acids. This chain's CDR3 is CASSDRTLPGDEQYF. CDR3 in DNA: TGCGCCAGCAGCGATCGGACTCTTCCGGGGGACGAGCAGTACTTC.

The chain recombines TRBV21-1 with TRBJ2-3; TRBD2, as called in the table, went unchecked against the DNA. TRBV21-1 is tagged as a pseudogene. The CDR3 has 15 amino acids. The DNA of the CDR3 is TGTGCCAGCGGGACTCCTAGGCGCTCCACAGATACGCAGTATTTT. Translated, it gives CASGTPRRSTDTQYF.

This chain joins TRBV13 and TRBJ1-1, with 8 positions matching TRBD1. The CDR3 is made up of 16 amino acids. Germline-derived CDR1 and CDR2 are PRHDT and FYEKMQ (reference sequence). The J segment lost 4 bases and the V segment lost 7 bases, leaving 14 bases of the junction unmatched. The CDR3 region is CASTILPGGPGTEAFF. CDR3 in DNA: TGTGCCAGCACAATTCTGCCAGGGGGCCCGGGCACTGAAGCTTTCTTT. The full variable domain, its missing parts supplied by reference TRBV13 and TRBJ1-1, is AAGVIQSPRHLIKEKRETATLKCYPIPRHDTVYWYQQGPGQDPQFLISFYEKMQSDKGSIPDRFSAQQFSDYHSELNMSSLELGDSALYFCASTILPGGPGTEAFFGQGTRLTVV.

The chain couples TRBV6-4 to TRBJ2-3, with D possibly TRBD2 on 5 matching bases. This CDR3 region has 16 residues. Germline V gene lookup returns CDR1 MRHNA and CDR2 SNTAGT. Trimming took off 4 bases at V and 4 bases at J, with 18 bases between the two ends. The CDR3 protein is CASSASGVPLSDTQYF. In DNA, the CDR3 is TGTGCCAGCAGTGCGAGCGGAGTCCCCCTCTCAGATACGCAGTATTTT.

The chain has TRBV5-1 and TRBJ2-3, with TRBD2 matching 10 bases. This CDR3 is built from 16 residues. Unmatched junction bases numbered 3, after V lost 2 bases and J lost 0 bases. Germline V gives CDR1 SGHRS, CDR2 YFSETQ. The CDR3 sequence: CASSLGTSASTDTQYF. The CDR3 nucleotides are TGCGCCAGCAGCTTAGGGACTAGCGCTAGCACAGATACGCAGTATTTT.

Here the CDR3 reads CASSPLGLDIPGLTLRSYNEQFF. CDR3 in DNA: TGTGCCAGCTCACCACTGGGACTTGATATTCCGGGATTAACCCTTCGCTCCTACAATGAGCAGTTCTTC. The genes are TRBV18 and TRBJ2-1, with a tentative D call TRBD2 (6 bases). V lost 1 base to trimming and J lost 0 bases, with 31 bases between them. CDR3 length: 23 residues. Germline assignment: CDR1 KGHSH and CDR2 LQKENI.

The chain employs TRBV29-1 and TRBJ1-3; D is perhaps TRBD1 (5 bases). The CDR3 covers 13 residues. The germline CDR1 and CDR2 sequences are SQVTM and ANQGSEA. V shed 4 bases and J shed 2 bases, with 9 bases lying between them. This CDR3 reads CSVAGGAGNTIYF. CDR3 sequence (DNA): TGCAGCGTTGCCGGGGGAGCTGGAAACACCATATATTTT.

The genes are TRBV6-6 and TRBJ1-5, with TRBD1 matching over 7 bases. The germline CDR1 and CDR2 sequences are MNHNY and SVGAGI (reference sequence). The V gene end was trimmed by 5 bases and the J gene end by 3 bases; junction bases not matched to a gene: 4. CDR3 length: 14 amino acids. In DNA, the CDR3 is TGTGCCAGCAGTCTGACAGGGATCAATCAGCCCCAGCATTTT. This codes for CASSLTGINQPQHF.

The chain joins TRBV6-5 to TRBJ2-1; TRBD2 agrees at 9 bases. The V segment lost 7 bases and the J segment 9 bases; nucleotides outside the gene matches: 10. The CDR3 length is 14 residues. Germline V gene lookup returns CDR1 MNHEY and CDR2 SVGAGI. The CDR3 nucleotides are TGTGCCAGCAACTCCGCGGGGGGGCTAGGTGAGCAGTTCTTC. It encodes CASNSAGGLGEQFF.

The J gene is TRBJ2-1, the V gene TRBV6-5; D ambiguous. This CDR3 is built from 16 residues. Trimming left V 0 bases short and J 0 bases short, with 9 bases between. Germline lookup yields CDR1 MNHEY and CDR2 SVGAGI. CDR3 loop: CASSYSGRSSYNEQFF. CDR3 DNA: TGTGCCAGCAGTTACTCGGGCAGAAGCTCCTACAATGAGCAGTTCTTC.

The CDR3 DNA follows: TGTGCCAGCAGCTTAGTTCGGGGGGGAGGGGAGACCCAGTACTTC. Translation gives CASSLVRGGGETQYF. V usage is TRBV7-8 and J usage is TRBJ2-5; TRBD2 matches 8 bases. CDR1 and CDR2 from the germline V gene are SGHVS and FQNEAQ. The CDR3 length is 15 residues. With 1 base clipped from V and 5 bases from J, the junction kept 6 bases outside the gene matches.

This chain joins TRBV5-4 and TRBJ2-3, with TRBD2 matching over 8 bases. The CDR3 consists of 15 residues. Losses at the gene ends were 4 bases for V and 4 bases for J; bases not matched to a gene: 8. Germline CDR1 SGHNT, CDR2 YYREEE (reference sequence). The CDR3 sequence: CASSHSGGSADTQYF. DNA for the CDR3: TGTGCCAGCAGCCACTCGGGGGGGTCCGCAGATACGCAGTATTTT.

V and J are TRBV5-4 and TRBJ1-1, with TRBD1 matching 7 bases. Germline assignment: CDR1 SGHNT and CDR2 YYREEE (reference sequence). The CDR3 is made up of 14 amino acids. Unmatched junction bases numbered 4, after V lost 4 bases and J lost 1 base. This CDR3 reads CASSPGQRNTEAFF. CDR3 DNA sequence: TGTGCCAGCAGCCCGGGACAGCGGAACACTGAAGCTTTCTTT. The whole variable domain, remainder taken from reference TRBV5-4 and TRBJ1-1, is ETGVTQSPTHLIKTRGQQVTLRCSSQSGHNTVSWYQQALGQGPQFIFQYYREEENGRGNFPPRFSGLQFPNYSSELNVNALELDDSALYLCASSPGQRNTEAFFGQGTRLTVV.